The clone carrying this TCR beta chain was recorded many times. This record belongs to a study of T cell repertoires in cytomegalovirus infection. One entry per CDR3 protein results from TCRdb running MiXCR on the reads. This sample yields tens of thousands of distinct CDR3 sequences, of which about 4% are seen a single time; under 25% belongs to the top ten. Between the trimmed V and J ends, which lost 3 bases and 5 bases, there was a span of 8 bases. The CDR3 has 13 residues. The germline V gene encodes CDR1 LGHNT and CDR2 FRNRAP. Sample: PBMCs. This receptor was obtained from a human donor in good health (CMV status not recorded). Some clones in this sample may be carry-over from other donors' samples. This chain connects TRBV12-5 to TRBJ1-5, with D unresolved. CDR3 DNA: TGTGCTAGTGGTTTCGGGGAAGATCAGCCCCAGCATTTT. This translates into CASGFGEDQPQHF.